These 24 T cell receptor beta chains originate from one sample sequenced in a study of vaccination effects on CD4 cells after COVID-19. ViraFEST used viral peptide pools to expand antigen-specific CD4+ T cells before sequencing. It was after more than nine days of culture that CD4+ T cells were isolated. Either the mRNA-1273 or the BNT162b2 vaccine was given to participants as two doses. These receptors have no known antigen. Here immunoSEQ multiplex PCR was the method, and the copy in TCRdb shows in-frame clones only, minus some. The sample records 35,000 to 45,000 clones, approximately 82% being singletons. Sample: CD4+ T cells from PBMCs cultured with HCoV-NL63 spike peptides, taken after COVID-19 vaccination. Receptors were obtained from a human donor who received a COVID-19 vaccine. Some clones in this sample may be carry-over from other donors' samples.

The chain combines TRBV19 with TRBJ1-4; tentative D call: TRBD1 (5 bases). CDR1 is LNHDA and CDR2 is SQIVND in the germline V gene (reference sequence). This CDR3 is built from 14 residues. Trimming pared 3 bases from V and 10 bases from J, leaving 15 bases between. CDR3 nucleotide sequence: TGTGCCAGTAGTATGAGGGGCCCCGAGGGAAAACTGTTTTTT. Translated, it gives CASSMRGPEGKLFF.

In its sample, this clone was seen a few times. This chain links TRBV2 with TRBJ1-3, with 9 positions matching TRBD1. V trimming: 6 bases; J trimming: 0 bases; junction bases outside the gene matches: 18. The V gene's germline CDR1 is SNHLY and CDR2 FYNNEI. The CDR3 length is 20 residues. The CDR3 loop reads CASRKEAGQGHLSSGNTIYF. The CDR3 nucleotides are TGTGCCAGCAGGAAGGAAGCGGGACAGGGCCACCTAAGCTCTGGAAACACCATATATTTT.

The rearrangement uses TRBV12-3 or TRBV12-4 and TRBJ2-5; tentatively, D is TRBD1 (5 bases). Trimming cost V 4 bases and J 4 bases, with 10 bases left between them. The CDR3 totals 13 residues. The CDR3 sequence: CASSSVRGETQYF. Here the CDR3 DNA reads TGTGCCAGCAGTTCAGTAAGGGGAGAGACCCAGTACTTC.

The chain links TRBV18 to TRBJ2-2; 7 nucleotides line up with TRBD1. The CDR3 has 18 residues. V shed 0 bases and J 4 bases; nucleotides not matched to a gene: 11. CDR1 and CDR2 (germline): KGHSH, LQKENI. This CDR3 is CASSPPMMRGLSTGELFF. DNA of the CDR3: TGTGCCAGCTCACCACCTATGATGAGGGGGCTAAGCACCGGGGAGCTGTTTTTT.

V and J are TRBV4-2 and TRBJ2-1; 12 nucleotides align to TRBD2. This CDR3 contains 18 residues. Per germline, CDR1 LGHNA and CDR2 YNFKEQ. The V segment lost 4 bases and the J segment 1 base; nucleotides outside the gene matches: 8. CDR3 region: CASSPGPGTSGSYNEQFF. The CDR3 nucleotides are TGTGCCAGCAGCCCCGGTCCCGGGACTAGCGGGTCCTACAATGAGCAGTTCTTC.

This clone was recorded only once. The CDR3 is CASTRGGVVGTEAFF. CDR3 bases: TGTGCCAGCACCAGGGGGGGGGTCGTGGGCACTGAAGCTTTCTTT. The V and J genes are TRBV6-5 and TRBJ1-1; 7 positions match TRBD1. This CDR3 is 15 amino acids long. CDR1 MNHEY and CDR2 SVGAGI come from the germline V gene. V lost 7 bases, J lost 4 bases, and 12 bases stayed unmatched.

This rearrangement joins TRBV19 to TRBJ1-1; possible D gene TRBD1, 5 bases. Trimming left V 10 bases short and J 9 bases short, with 21 bases between. CDR3 size: 13 residues. Germline CDR1 LNHDA, CDR2 SQIVND (reference sequence). The CDR3 reads CATGSTWGRKAFF. CDR3 nucleotide sequence: TGTGCCACCGGGAGTACCTGGGGCAGAAAAGCTTTCTTT.

This clone appeared a few times. The chain combines TRBV3-1 (or the pseudogene TRBV3-2) with TRBJ1-2; D is unclear. This CDR3 is built from 12 residues. The V end was cut by 0 bases, the J end by 5 bases, with 4 bases between. Per germline, CDR1 LGHDT and CDR2 YNNKEL (reference sequence). The CDR3 region has the DNA TGTGCCAGCAGCCAAGATCGGTATGGCTACACCTTC. Protein sequence: CASSQDRYGYTF.

The chain couples TRBV6-5 to TRBJ2-7; 10 bases map to TRBD2. There are 15 residues in the CDR3. Germline-derived CDR1 and CDR2 are MNHEY and SVGAGI. The V and J ends lost 6 bases and 4 bases, in that order; junction bases with no gene match: 9. The CDR3 protein is CASRELAGVTYEQYV. In nucleotides, the CDR3 is TGTGCCAGCAGAGAGCTAGCGGGGGTTACGTACGAGCAGTACGTC.

The gene calls are TRBV7-3 and TRBJ1-2; no firm D call. The CDR3 sequence is 13 residues long. Trimming shortened V by 5 bases and J by 5 bases, and 12 bases separated the two germline ends. Germline CDR1 and CDR2: SGHTA and FQGTGA. CDR3 nucleotide sequence: TGTGCCAGCAGCCCGGAACCCTTTTATGGCTACACCTTC. This sequence encodes CASSPEPFYGYTF. Based on the CDR3 plus reference TRBV7-3 and TRBJ1-2, the full variable domain is GAGVSQTPSNKVTEKGKYVELRCDPISGHTALYWYRQSLGQGPEFLIYFQGTGAADDSGLPNDRFFAVRPEGSVSTLKIQRTERGDSAVYLCASSPEPFYGYTFGSGTRLTVV.

Only a few counts were recorded for this clone. The chain links TRBV4-1 to TRBJ2-1; D unclear. V shed 1 base and J shed 13 bases, with 11 bases lying between them. Per the germline V gene, CDR1 is MGHRA and CDR2 is YSYEKL. This CDR3 region has 12 residues. The CDR3 region has the DNA TGCGCCAGCAGCCAAGCTCTACTCCCACAGTTCTTC. Translated: CASSQALLPQFF.

This clone was counted a few times. The rearrangement joins TRBV5-1 to TRBJ2-2, with 7 bases aligning to TRBD1. Germline V gene data show CDR1 as SGHRS and CDR2 as YFSETQ. The CDR3 covers 16 residues. V lost 4 bases to trimming and J lost 3 bases; unmatched junction nucleotides: 9. CDR3 in DNA: TGCGCCAGCAGCATATACAGGGGTGGGGACACCGGGGAGCTGTTTTTT. Translating gives CASSIYRGGDTGELFF.

This chain uses TRBV5-1 with TRBJ2-1, with TRBD2 matching 13 bases. This CDR3 comprises 16 residues. CDR1 is SGHRS and CDR2 is YFSETQ in the germline V gene. Trimming at V came to 4 bases and at J to 4 bases, leaving 5 bases not matched to a gene. CDR3 protein: CASSDRLAGGYNEQFF. Here the CDR3 DNA reads TGCGCCAGCAGCGACCGACTAGCGGGGGGTTACAATGAGCAGTTCTTC.

The chain employs TRBV5-4 and TRBJ1-1; no firm D call. Looked up from germline, CDR1 is SGHNT and CDR2 is YYREEE (reference sequence). This CDR3 has 14 residues. V lost 4 bases and J 1 base, leaving 11 bases between the germline ends. The CDR3 region is CASSDPQSNTEAFF. The CDR3 DNA sequence: TGTGCCAGCAGCGACCCTCAGTCGAACACTGAAGCTTTCTTT. Drawing the rest from reference TRBV5-4 and TRBJ1-1, the complete variable domain is ETGVTQSPTHLIKTRGQQVTLRCSSQSGHNTVSWYQQALGQGPQFIFQYYREEENGRGNFPPRFSGLQFPNYSSELNVNALELDDSALYLCASSDPQSNTEAFFGQGTRLTVV.

The chain employs TRBV2 and TRBJ1-1; 9 bases match TRBD1. CDR3 length: 15 amino acids. With 5 bases clipped from V and 3 bases from J, the junction kept 7 bases outside the gene matches. Per germline, CDR1 SNHLY and CDR2 FYNNEI. This CDR3 reads CASSPPGTGHTEAFF. Here the CDR3 DNA reads TGTGCCAGCAGTCCGCCGGGGACAGGGCACACTGAAGCTTTCTTT. Looking up the rest from reference TRBV2 and TRBJ1-1 gives the full variable domain: EPEVTQTPSHQVTQMGQEVILRCVPISNHLYFYWYRQILGQKVEFLVSFYNNEISEKSEIFDDQFSVERPDGSNFTLKIRSTKLEDSAMYFCASSPPGTGHTEAFFGQGTRLTVV.

The chain uses TRBV15 and TRBJ1-1, with D uncertain. Germline CDR1 and CDR2: LNHNV and YYDKDF (reference sequence). This CDR3 is 15 amino acids long. Trimming took off 1 base at V and 2 bases at J, with 11 bases between the two ends. The CDR3 DNA reads TGTGCCACCAGCAGAGGGGTGGGCTCCAACACTGAAGCTTTCTTT. It is translated as CATSRGVGSNTEAFF.

The chain couples TRBV5-1 to TRBJ1-5; 10 nucleotides align to TRBD1. CDR1 and CDR2 (germline): SGHRS, YFSETQ. V was clipped by 4 bases and J by 4 bases; unmatched bases: 2. There are 14 residues in the CDR3. The CDR3, as DNA: TGCGCCAGCAGCGTGGACAGGGGGAATCAGCCCCAGCATTTT. Its translation: CASSVDRGNQPQHF.

The rearrangement joins TRBV10-1 to TRBJ2-7; the D gene could be TRBD1 or TRBD2 (5 bases each). The V end was cut by 4 bases, the J end by 3 bases, with 10 bases between. Germline lookup yields CDR1 WNHNN and CDR2 SYGVQD (reference sequence). This CDR3 is built from 13 residues. The CDR3 sequence is CASSAGPNYEQYV. CDR3 in DNA: TGCGCCAGCAGTGCGGGACCCAACTACGAGCAGTACGTC.

The chain combines TRBV5-1 with TRBJ2-3, with D possibly TRBD2 on 6 matching bases. V was shortened by 0 bases and J by 2 bases, with 16 bases between the two germline ends. The CDR3 extends over 17 amino acids. CDR1 is SGHRS, CDR2 YFSETQ, per germline. The CDR3 DNA reads as TGCGCCAGCAGCTTGGGGTTCGGGACTCAGTTCACAGATACGCAGTATTTT. Protein sequence: CASSLGFGTQFTDTQYF.

In nucleotides, the CDR3 is TGTGCCACCAGTGACGCCGAGGGGGGGGCTTACAATGAGCAGTTCTTC. It yields the protein CATSDAEGGAYNEQFF. This sequence joins TRBV24-1 and TRBJ2-1; D is perhaps TRBD2 (7 bases). The CDR3 totals 16 residues. Per the germline V gene, CDR1 is KGHDR and CDR2 is SFDVKD. Trimming took 4 bases from V and 4 from J, leaving 16 bases between them.

This clone was observed a few times. Written as DNA, the CDR3 is TGTGCCAGCTCACAGACAGGGGCCACTGAAGCTTTCTTT. Protein product: CASSQTGATEAFF. The chain employs TRBV18 and TRBJ1-1, with TRBD1 matching over 8 bases. After removal of 4 bases from V and 4 bases from J, the junction contained 2 bases not matched to a gene. CDR1 and CDR2 from the germline V gene are KGHSH and LQKENI. This CDR3 contains 13 residues.

This chain uses TRBV7-3 with TRBJ2-7; D is possibly TRBD1 (6 bases). This CDR3 has 16 residues. The germline V gene encodes CDR1 SGHTA and CDR2 FQGTGA. The V gene lost 4 bases and the J gene lost 4 bases, with 20 bases spanning the gap. The CDR3, as DNA: TGTGCCAGCAGCTCCTCTGACTGGGGGCCGGGGTACGAGCAGTACGTC. It yields the protein CASSSSDWGPGYEQYV.

CDR3 DNA: TGTGCCACCAGTGATTTCAGGGGGCGGACAGATACGCAGTATTTT. Translating gives CATSDFRGRTDTQYF. This chain connects TRBV24-1 to TRBJ2-3; 8 bases are a match to TRBD1. The ends lost 1 base at V and 3 bases at J; junction bases unmatched: 2. Germline V CDR1 and CDR2: KGHDR, SFDVKD. The length of the CDR3 is 15 residues.

The chain links TRBV14 to TRBJ2-4; D possibly corresponds to TRBD1 (6 bases). The CDR3 runs 13 residues. CDR1 SGHDN and CDR2 FVKESK come from the germline V gene. V lost 1 base to trimming and J lost 7 bases, with 8 bases between them. The CDR3 is CASSQGTANIQYF. CDR3 bases: TGTGCCAGCAGCCAAGGGACAGCCAACATTCAGTACTTC.